One and the same sample provided the 26 T cell receptor beta chains below, sequenced in a study of T cell responses to AZD1222 COVID-19 vaccine. Only in-frame clones appear in the TCRdb table, and some are missing; sequencing was by immunoSEQ multiplex PCR. Here the sample spans roughly 120,000 clones, about 91% being singletons. The sample consisted of peripheral blood, taken on day 0 of AZD1222 vaccination. The receptors here all came from an adult in good health.

The gene calls are TRBV7-7 and TRBJ2-3, with 7 bases aligning to TRBD2. The CDR3 totals 16 residues. Germline assignment: CDR1 SSHAT and CDR2 FNYEAQ (reference sequence). J was trimmed by 5 bases and V by 5 bases; bases with no gene match: 13. The CDR3 sequence: CASSRAGSGVGDTQYF. DNA of the CDR3: TGTGCCAGCAGCCGAGCGGGAAGTGGGGTAGGAGATACGCAGTATTTT.

CDR3: CAATGTEVNTEAFF. DNA for the CDR3: TGTGCCGCTACCGGGACGGAAGTGAACACTGAAGCTTTCTTT. The rearrangement uses TRBV10-3 and TRBJ1-1; D is perhaps TRBD1 (5 bases). The CDR3 consists of 14 residues. Trimming took off 11 bases at V and 0 bases at J, with 16 bases between the two ends. The germline gives CDR1 ENHRY, CDR2 SYGVKD.

V gene TRBV5-1 combines with J gene TRBJ1-2; the D is unclear. The V gene's germline CDR1 is SGHRS and CDR2 YFSETQ. Trimming pared 0 bases from V and 3 bases from J, leaving 9 bases between. The CDR3 contains 14 residues. The CDR3 region is CASSLAARDYGYTF. Written as DNA, the CDR3 is TGCGCCAGCAGCTTGGCCGCCCGCGACTATGGCTACACCTTC.

The J gene is TRBJ1-4, the V gene TRBV15; TRBD1 might be the D (5 bases). This CDR3 spans 13 amino acids. V lost 2 bases, J lost 7 bases, and 8 bases lay in between. Per germline, CDR1 LNHNV and CDR2 YYDKDF (reference sequence). The CDR3 DNA sequence: TGTGCCACCAGCAGAATAAGGGGTGAAAAACTGTTTTTT. Translated, it gives CATSRIRGEKLFF.

This sequence joins TRBV3-1 (or the pseudogene TRBV3-2) and TRBJ2-7; either TRBD1 or TRBD2 may supply D (5 bases each). Germline V gene lookup returns CDR1 LGHDT and CDR2 YNNKEL (reference sequence). The CDR3 consists of 14 residues. The ends were cut back, 0 bases at V and 2 bases at J, with 8 bases in the middle. The chain's CDR3 is CASSQDPGPYEQYF. As DNA, the CDR3 is TGTGCCAGCAGCCAAGATCCGGGGCCCTACGAGCAGTACTTC.

A single count supports this clone. The chain recombines TRBV5-1 with TRBJ1-1; TRBD1 matches at 8 bases. The germline V gene encodes CDR1 SGHRS and CDR2 YFSETQ. Germline trimming cut 0 bases from V and 13 bases from J; bases unmatched to any gene: 8. CDR3 length equals 13 residues. Here the CDR3 reads CASSLATGERVFF. Written as DNA, the CDR3 is TGCGCCAGCAGCTTGGCGACAGGGGAGAGGGTTTTCTTT. Full variable domain (rest looked up from reference TRBV5-1 and TRBJ1-1): KAGVTQTPRYLIKTRGQQVTLSCSPISGHRSVSWYQQTPGQGLQFLFEYFSETQRNKGNFPGRFSGRQFSNSRSEMNVSTLELGDSALYLCASSLATGERVFFGQGTRLTVV.

CDR3 nucleotide sequence: TGTGCCAGCAGCTCACAGGGGCTCGGCTACACCTTC. Encoded protein: CASSSQGLGYTF. The chain recombines TRBV7-2 with TRBJ1-2; 7 bases are a match to TRBD1. Germline V gives CDR1 SGHTA, CDR2 FQGNSA. V lost 4 bases to trimming and J lost 8 bases; unmatched junction nucleotides: 4. This CDR3 is built from 12 residues. Drawing the rest from reference TRBV7-2 and TRBJ1-2, the complete variable domain is GAGVSQSPSNKVTEKGKDVELRCDPISGHTALYWYRQSLGQGLEFLIYFQGNSAPDKSGLPSDRFSAERTGGSVSTLTIQRTQQEDSAVYLCASSSQGLGYTFGSGTRLTVV.

This sequence joins TRBV6-2 or TRBV6-3 and TRBJ1-5; D ambiguous. CDR1 is MNHEY and CDR2 is SVGEGT in the germline V gene. The CDR3 loop spans 15 amino acids. V lost 1 base, J lost 2 bases, and 9 bases lay in between. This CDR3 reads CASSYLGMGNQPQHF. In DNA form, the CDR3 reads TGTGCCAGCAGTTACTTGGGGATGGGCAATCAGCCCCAGCATTTT.

The chain joins TRBV3-1 (or the pseudogene TRBV3-2) to TRBJ1-1; no definite D call. The CDR3 extends over 14 amino acids. V was trimmed by 0 bases and J by 1 base, leaving 6 bases between them. CDR1 and CDR2 from the germline V gene are LGHDT and YNNKEL (reference sequence). The CDR3 sequence is CASSQDQQNTEAFF. CDR3 sequence (DNA): TGTGCCAGCAGCCAAGATCAGCAGAACACTGAAGCTTTCTTT.

For the CDR3, the DNA is TGTGCCAGCCCGGATGGGGAGACCCAGTACTTC. It translates to CASPDGETQYF. The chain carries TRBV2 and TRBJ2-5; no reliable D call. V lost 8 bases and J 5 bases, leaving 9 bases between the germline ends. The CDR3 totals 11 residues. Germline V gene lookup returns CDR1 SNHLY and CDR2 FYNNEI.

V and J are TRBV11-2 and TRBJ1-5, with a tentative D call TRBD1 (5 bases). The V gene lost 0 bases and the J gene lost 11 bases, with 14 bases spanning the gap. The germline gives CDR1 SGHAT, CDR2 FQNNGV. This CDR3 contains 14 residues. The CDR3 loop reads CASSLEPGAGAQHF. DNA of the CDR3: TGTGCCAGCAGCTTAGAACCCGGGGCCGGAGCCCAGCATTTT.

The V call is TRBV7-9, the J call TRBJ2-7; 7 bases are shared with TRBD2. The CDR3 runs to 16 residues. Unmatched junction bases numbered 8, after V lost 1 base and J lost 2 bases. Germline lookup yields CDR1 SEHNR and CDR2 FQNEAQ (reference sequence). This CDR3 reads CASSLEGDGRTYEQYF. The CDR3 bases are TGTGCCAGCAGCTTAGAAGGGGACGGGAGGACCTACGAGCAGTACTTC.

This chain joins TRBV11-2 and TRBJ2-5, with D maybe TRBD2 (6 bases). This CDR3 contains 16 residues. Germline CDR1 and CDR2: SGHAT and FQNNGV. The V end was cut by 0 bases, the J end by 1 base, with 12 bases between. This CDR3 reads CASSLDLGGPQETQYF. In DNA, the CDR3 is TGTGCCAGCAGCTTAGATCTGGGGGGACCCCAAGAGACCCAGTACTTC.

CDR3 DNA sequence: TGTGCCAGCAGCTCCCGGGACAGGGGAAACACTGAAGCTTTCTTT. Translated: CASSSRDRGNTEAFF. This chain joins TRBV11-2 and TRBJ1-1, with 10 bases aligning to TRBD1. This CDR3 is built from 15 residues. Trimming removed 4 bases from V and 2 bases from J; junction bases left unmatched: 4. Germline CDR1 SGHAT, CDR2 FQNNGV.

V and J are TRBV6-6 and TRBJ2-1, with D perhaps TRBD1 (7 bases). This CDR3 region has 14 residues. The V end was cut by 7 bases, the J end by 9 bases, with 19 bases between. In germline, CDR1 is MNHNY, CDR2 SVGAGI (reference sequence). CDR3 coding DNA: TGTGCCAGCACCATGACAGGGCGGGGAATTGAGCAGTTCTTC. It is translated as CASTMTGRGIEQFF.

This clone came up a few times. This chain uses TRBV19 with TRBJ2-7; a possible D gene is TRBD1 (7 bases). Trimming removed 5 bases at V and 3 bases at J, with 14 bases between. The CDR3 totals 14 residues. Germline CDR1 LNHDA, CDR2 SQIVND (reference sequence). In nucleotides, the CDR3 is TGTGCCAGTAGTGCGGCAGGGGGAGGCTACGAGCAGTACTTC. Its translation is CASSAAGGGYEQYF.

The gene calls are TRBV9 and TRBJ1-6, with TRBD1 as a possible D gene (5 bases). This CDR3 region has 15 residues. Per germline, CDR1 SGDLS and CDR2 YYNGEE. Trimming shortened V by 2 bases and J by 9 bases, and 15 bases separated the two germline ends. CDR3 nucleotide sequence: TGTGCCAGCAGCGTGTCCTGGGACGCTGGTTCACCCCTCCACTTT. Amino acids: CASSVSWDAGSPLHF.

This sequence joins TRBV18 and TRBJ2-7; D possibly corresponds to TRBD1 (5 bases). There are 13 residues in the CDR3. Germline CDR1 reads KGHSH; CDR2 reads LQKENI. V lost 4 bases, J lost 3 bases, and 10 bases lay in between. The CDR3 DNA is TGTGCCAGCTCACTTGACAGAATCTACGAGCAGTACTTC. Translating it yields CASSLDRIYEQYF.

The J gene is TRBJ1-2, the V gene TRBV4-2; 7 nucleotides match TRBD1. Germline CDR1 reads LGHNA; CDR2 reads YNFKEQ. Unmatched junction bases numbered 6, after V lost 7 bases and J lost 4 bases. CDR3 length: 13 amino acids. This chain's CDR3 is CASTRDSFYGYTF. The CDR3 DNA sequence: TGTGCCAGCACGAGGGACAGCTTCTATGGCTACACCTTC.

The chain couples TRBV3-1 (or the pseudogene TRBV3-2) to TRBJ1-2; possible D gene TRBD1, 5 bases. The germline CDR1 and CDR2 sequences are LGHDT and YNNKEL (reference sequence). Trimming took off 5 bases at V and 4 bases at J, with 23 bases between the two ends. This CDR3 spans 17 amino acids. CDR3 nucleotide sequence: TGTGCCAGCAGCAAAAGACAGCCGTCCGTACTCAGCTATGGCTACACCTTC. This gives the protein CASSKRQPSVLSYGYTF.

For the CDR3, the DNA is TGTGCCAGCAGCTTACACCCCAAAGCGGGAGTAGGAGATACGCAGTATTTT. Its translation is CASSLHPKAGVGDTQYF. The V gene is TRBV7-6, the J gene TRBJ2-3; 8 nucleotides align to TRBD2. Germline V CDR1 and CDR2: SGHVS, FNYEAQ. The trim removed 2 bases at V and 5 bases at J, leaving 12 bases unmatched. The CDR3 contains 17 residues.

This clone is a singleton in its sample. This sequence joins TRBV3-1 (or the pseudogene TRBV3-2) and TRBJ1-1, with 7 bases that match TRBD1. Germline CDR1 reads LGHDT; CDR2 reads YNNKEL (reference sequence). J was trimmed by 0 bases and V by 9 bases; bases with no gene match: 4. The CDR3 runs 13 residues. The CDR3 sequence: CASTGTVNTEAFF. As DNA, the CDR3 is TGTGCCAGTACCGGGACAGTGAACACTGAAGCTTTCTTT.

This chain joins TRBV18 and TRBJ1-5, with 8 bases fitting TRBD1. CDR1 KGHSH and CDR2 LQKENI come from the germline V gene. The CDR3 runs to 16 residues. Trimming cost V 3 bases and J 1 base; bases outside gene matches: 5. The CDR3 loop is CASSPGQGGSNQPQHF. Here the CDR3 DNA reads TGTGCCAGCTCACCCGGACAGGGAGGGAGCAATCAGCCCCAGCATTTT. Supplemented by reference TRBV18 and TRBJ1-5, the full variable domain reads NAGVMQNPRHLVRRRGQEARLRCSPMKGHSHVYWYRQLPEEGLKFMVYLQKENIIDESGMPKERFSAEFPKEGPSILRIQQVVRGDSAAYFCASSPGQGGSNQPQHFGDGTRLSIL.

The chain employs TRBV7-9 and TRBJ1-6, with TRBD1 matching over 9 bases. CDR3 length: 16 amino acids. CDR1 and CDR2 (germline): SEHNR, FQNEAQ (reference sequence). The V and J ends lost 2 bases and 4 bases, in that order; junction bases with no gene match: 3. The CDR3 DNA reads as TGTGCCAGCAGCTTACGACAGGGGGTTTATAATTCACCCCTCCACTTT. Translation gives CASSLRQGVYNSPLHF.

The chain carries TRBV5-4 and TRBJ2-5; the match to TRBD2 covers 7 bases. The length of the CDR3 is 15 residues. After removal of 0 bases from V and 4 bases from J, the junction contained 6 bases not matched to a gene. CDR1 SGHNT and CDR2 YYREEE come from the germline V gene (reference sequence). The CDR3: CASSLDGGSGETQYF. In DNA form, the CDR3 reads TGTGCCAGCAGCTTGGACGGCGGGAGCGGAGAGACCCAGTACTTC.

The rearrangement links TRBV25-1 to TRBJ1-5, with 8 bases identical to TRBD1. Germline CDR1 and CDR2: MGHDK and SYGVNS. The V and J ends lost 3 bases and 5 bases, in that order; junction bases with no gene match: 15. The CDR3 extends over 18 amino acids. The CDR3 is CASSDRTGNQFRYQPQHF. Here the CDR3 DNA reads TGTGCCAGCAGTGACCGGACAGGGAACCAGTTTCGATATCAGCCCCAGCATTTT.